A single sample is the source of the 22 T cell receptor beta chains below, sequenced in a study of blood T cell repertoires in COVID-19. Sequenced by immunoSEQ multiplex PCR; TCRdb stores in-frame clones only, minus some. The profile covers 350,000 to 550,000 clones, with 70% to 90% appearing a single time and about 2.1% taken by the ten largest. The material sequenced was PBMCs or T cells enriched from blood (not recorded which). The receptors were sampled from a young woman with acute COVID-19.

The chain employs TRBV4-3 and TRBJ2-1; 9 positions match TRBD2. Germline V lookup: CDR1 LGHNA, CDR2 YSLEER. V was pared by 1 base and J by 8 bases, with 6 bases of the junction left unmatched. The length of the CDR3 is 15 residues. The CDR3 sequence is CASSQGFGTSYEQFF. CDR3 nucleotide sequence: TGCGCCAGCAGCCAAGGGTTCGGGACTAGCTATGAGCAGTTCTTC.

This clone was seen more than once but under ten times. The chain employs TRBV7-9 and TRBJ1-1; TRBD1 matches at 8 bases. Germline V CDR1 and CDR2: SEHNR, FQNEAQ (reference sequence). With 8 bases clipped from V and 2 bases from J, the junction kept 7 bases outside the gene matches. The CDR3 spans 14 residues. The CDR3: CASDPGTGNTEAFF. CDR3 DNA: TGTGCCAGCGATCCCGGGACAGGAAACACTGAAGCTTTCTTT. Complete variable domain (other parts from reference TRBV7-9 and TRBJ1-1): DTGVSQNPRHKITKRGQNVTFRCDPISEHNRLYWYRQTLGQGPEFLTYFQNEAQLEKSRLLSDRFSAERPKGSFSTLEIQRTEQGDSAMYLCASDPGTGNTEAFFGQGTRLTVV.

V and J are TRBV7-2 and TRBJ1-1; weak D call: TRBD1 (6 bases). Trimming took off 4 bases at V and 8 bases at J, with 20 bases between the two ends. CDR1 and CDR2 from the germline V gene are SGHTA and FQGNSA. The CDR3 totals 15 residues. CDR3 sequence (DNA): TGTGCCAGCAGCTCTCCGGGACATGGAAGGAACGAAGCTTTCTTT. Translation gives CASSSPGHGRNEAFF.

The rearrangement uses TRBV9 and TRBJ2-3, with 7 bases identical to TRBD2. Per the germline V gene, CDR1 is SGDLS and CDR2 is YYNGEE. The CDR3 spans 19 residues. J was trimmed by 4 bases and V by 0 bases; bases with no gene match: 17. The CDR3 nucleotides are TGTGCCAGCAGCGTAGGGTTTAGGCGGGAGAGGACAAACGCAGATACGCAGTATTTT. This codes for CASSVGFRRERTNADTQYF.

This chain connects TRBV2 to TRBJ1-2; TRBD1 matches at 7 bases. With V trimmed by 4 bases and J by 4 bases, 18 bases remained unmatched. CDR3 length equals 18 residues. The germline V gene has CDR1 SNHLY and CDR2 FYNNEI. The CDR3 bases are TGTGCCAGCAGTGTTAGCCGGGACAGACTACCTCTTCTCTATGGCTACACCTTC. Translating it yields CASSVSRDRLPLLYGYTF.

The rearrangement uses TRBV30 and TRBJ1-1; 7 positions match TRBD1. Per germline, CDR1 GTSNPN and CDR2 SVGIG (reference sequence). Trimming at V came to 3 bases and at J to 1 base, leaving 2 bases not matched to a gene. The CDR3 contains 13 residues. The CDR3 reads CAWRDRKNTEAFF. The CDR3 DNA follows: TGTGCCTGGAGGGACAGGAAGAACACTGAAGCTTTCTTT.

V is TRBV11-2 and J is TRBJ2-7; 7 bases line up with TRBD2. The CDR3 runs to 13 residues. Germline V gene sequence: CDR1 SGHAT, CDR2 FQNNGV. The V and J ends lost 4 bases and 11 bases, in that order; junction bases with no gene match: 11. CDR3 DNA: TGTGCCAGCAGCTCCCCTAGCGGATTTGAGGAGTACTTC. As protein: CASSSPSGFEEYF.

This clone was found once. This chain connects TRBV11-1 to TRBJ2-5, with D uncertain. V shed 2 bases and J shed 4 bases, with 8 bases lying between them. Per germline, CDR1 SGHAT and CDR2 FQDESV (reference sequence). The CDR3 length is 13 residues. The CDR3: CASSLSLRETQYF. CDR3 nucleotide sequence: TGTGCCAGCAGCTTAAGCTTGCGAGAGACCCAGTACTTC.

The rearrangement joins TRBV27 to TRBJ1-2; TRBD1 matches 7 bases. This CDR3 has 16 amino acids. The trim removed 3 bases at V and 4 bases at J, leaving 11 bases unmatched. The germline V gene encodes CDR1 MNHEY and CDR2 SMNVEV (reference sequence). The CDR3 reads CASSFEATGASYGYTF. As DNA, the CDR3 is TGTGCCAGCAGTTTTGAGGCAACAGGGGCGAGCTATGGCTACACCTTC.

This clone has just one count. The gene calls are TRBV7-9 and TRBJ1-1; TRBD1 might be the D (6 bases). This CDR3 comprises 16 residues. Trimming removed 5 bases from V and 1 base from J, with 17 bases in between. Germline assignment: CDR1 SEHNR and CDR2 FQNEAQ (reference sequence). The DNA for the CDR3 is TGTGCCAGCAGCCGTTTGCAGGGGAGTCGGAACACTGAAGCTTTCTTT. Its translation: CASSRLQGSRNTEAFF.

The chain carries TRBV7-9 and TRBJ2-7; 9 bases agree with TRBD2. CDR3 length: 19 amino acids. The germline gives CDR1 SEHNR, CDR2 FQNEAQ (reference sequence). V was clipped by 5 bases and J by 8 bases; unmatched bases: 25. The CDR3 nucleotides read TGTGCCAGCAGCCGTCGAAACTCAATCCCGGGACTAGCTGAAGCCAAGCAGTACTTC. This gives the protein CASSRRNSIPGLAEAKQYF.

The chain joins TRBV27 to TRBJ2-1, with TRBD2 identical over 7 bases. Trimming at V came to 0 bases and at J to 2 bases, leaving 4 bases not matched to a gene. The length of the CDR3 is 16 residues. Germline CDR1 reads MNHEY; CDR2 reads SMNVEV (reference sequence). The DNA of the CDR3 is TGTGCCAGCAGTTTATCGGCGGGAGTGCCCTACAATGAGCAGTTCTTC. As protein: CASSLSAGVPYNEQFF.

The chain has TRBV29-1 and TRBJ1-1; 7 bases agree with TRBD1. Germline V gene data show CDR1 as SQVTM and CDR2 as ANQGSEA. The CDR3 has 14 amino acids. V dropped 7 bases and J dropped 1; count of bases not matched to a gene: 9. The CDR3: CSANEGQRNTEAFF. CDR3 DNA sequence: TGCAGCGCCAACGAGGGACAGCGGAACACTGAAGCTTTCTTT.

The chain combines TRBV2 with TRBJ2-3, with 7 bases fitting TRBD1. V was pared by 7 bases and J by 6 bases, with 16 bases of the junction left unmatched. Germline V gene data show CDR1 as SNHLY and CDR2 as FYNNEI. The CDR3 spans 16 residues. CDR3 sequence reads: CASIRAGTALIDTQYF. CDR3 in DNA: TGTGCCAGCATCCGAGCCGGGACAGCCTTGATTGATACGCAGTATTTT.

This clone appeared once. The gene calls are TRBV27 and TRBJ2-7; the D gene is possibly TRBD2 (6 bases). The CDR3 consists of 11 residues. The germline CDR1 and CDR2 sequences are MNHEY and SMNVEV (reference sequence). V lost 5 bases and J lost 7, with 9 bases in between. Here the CDR3 reads CASSAGWEQYF. DNA of the CDR3: TGTGCCAGCAGTGCGGGGTGGGAGCAGTACTTC.

V and J are TRBV2 and TRBJ1-6; D call uncertain. Trimming shortened V by 2 bases and J by 6 bases, and 11 bases separated the two germline ends. Germline V lookup: CDR1 SNHLY, CDR2 FYNNEI. CDR3 length: 15 residues. CDR3 protein: CASSEWEALNSPLHF. CDR3 in DNA: TGTGCCAGCAGTGAATGGGAGGCTCTTAATTCACCCCTCCACTTT.

This chain connects TRBV19 to TRBJ2-4; 9 bases agree with TRBD2. V was clipped by 1 base and J by 3 bases; unmatched bases: 4. The CDR3 sequence is 16 residues long. CDR1 LNHDA and CDR2 SQIVND come from the germline V gene (reference sequence). The CDR3 spells CASSIVHSGGKNIQYF. CDR3 DNA: TGTGCCAGTAGTATAGTTCATAGCGGGGGCAAAAACATTCAGTACTTC.

The chain uses TRBV19 and TRBJ1-1; maybe TRBD1 (6 bases). The CDR3 totals 16 residues. The germline gives CDR1 LNHDA, CDR2 SQIVND (reference sequence). V lost 3 bases to trimming and J lost 0 bases, with 14 bases between them. The CDR3 loop is CASSIAGARVNTEAFF. The DNA of the CDR3 is TGTGCCAGTAGTATTGCAGGGGCACGGGTGAACACTGAAGCTTTCTTT.

V is TRBV29-1 and J is TRBJ2-5, with 10 bases identical to TRBD2. The V and J ends lost 4 bases and 5 bases, in that order; junction bases with no gene match: 7. The CDR3 covers 14 residues. Germline V gives CDR1 SQVTM, CDR2 ANQGSEA. The CDR3 spells CSVGSSGSSETQYF. CDR3 DNA sequence: TGCAGCGTTGGGTCTAGCGGGAGCAGCGAGACCCAGTACTTC.

The chain employs TRBV19 and TRBJ2-7; 8 bases align to TRBD2. J gave up 2 bases and V 4 bases, and 4 bases lay outside the gene matches. The CDR3 loop spans 14 amino acids. Germline V lookup: CDR1 LNHDA, CDR2 SQIVND (reference sequence). CDR3 sequence reads: CASSTQAGAYEQYF. The CDR3 DNA is TGTGCCAGTAGTACCCAAGCGGGGGCCTACGAGCAGTACTTC.

The chain has TRBV7-2 and TRBJ2-4; possibly TRBD1 for D (6 bases). Trimming took 5 bases from V and 2 from J, leaving 10 bases between them. CDR3 size: 14 residues. The germline CDR1 and CDR2 sequences are SGHTA and FQGNSA. Here the CDR3 reads CASSIQGPKNIQYF. The CDR3 DNA reads as TGTGCCAGCAGCATACAGGGACCCAAAAACATTCAGTACTTC.

The chain joins TRBV7-8 to TRBJ1-6, with D possibly matching TRBD1 (5 bases). Germline lookup yields CDR1 SGHVS and CDR2 FQNEAQ. Trimming removed 5 bases at V and 2 bases at J, with 19 bases between. The CDR3 has 18 residues. The CDR3 region has the DNA TGTGCCAGCAGCCATAGGGGTCGGGCTGACCCCTATAATTCACCCCTCCACTTT. Protein: CASSHRGRADPYNSPLHF.